This T cell receptor beta chain appears in the sequencing data of a study of blood T cell repertoires in COVID-19 (dated by TCRdb to about 2020). For context, the study as a whole: The collaborator samples originated in the United States, Italy and Spain and spanned the acute and convalescent phases of COVID-19. The sample metadata nearly always contained a de-identified subject ID, COVID-19 status, age in years and sex. Where available, HLA class I and class II types were obtained from metadata supplied by the sample provider rather than from assay-based typing. The repertoires were released in a freely available public database meant as a resource for research on the immune response to SARS-CoV-2. Samples came from the ongoing ImmuneRACE study (first 160 participants) plus 1,254 subjects from 6 global collaborators. The material from the prospective study consisted of cDNA or gDNA derived from T cells, B-cell-depleted T cells, or PBMCs. Deeply sampled blood TCRbeta repertoires from subjects exposed to, actively infected with, or recovered from COVID-19 were included in the dataset. Study-level results and caveats: Clinical and demographic metadata were provided uncurated, with the amount varying by source and participant.

The immunoSEQ Assay, a bias-controlled multiplex PCR, was used to amplify TCRbeta CDR3 regions from genomic DNA. As for the original processing: Nucleated cell counts per sample were estimated from amplification of reference gene primers within the assay. To quantify the absolute abundance of each unique TCRbeta CDR3 rearrangement, sequence reads were collapsed and filtered. For each sample, productive Simpson clonality was calculated by taking the square root of Simpson's diversity index across productive rearrangements. TCRdb took this table from immuneACCESS and kept in-frame rearrangements with V and J called. Such tables lack part of the clones; where checked against another copy, unresolved V genes explain under half of the gap, and the rest is unexplained. V, J and clone size derive from that table, while D and trimming were established from the DNA sequence. The sample table lists fewer than 500,000 clones, around 89% of them with a count of one. The ten largest make up approximately 0.96% of the sample.

In the prospective study, participants were 18 to 89 years old, resided in about two dozen geographic areas of the United States, and were enrolled through a virtual design. In the prospective study, participants were assigned to cohorts based on the clinical history participants reported in a screening survey and a study questionnaire. Each participant in the prospective study had whole blood, serum and a nasopharyngeal or oropharyngeal swab collected by mobile phlebotomists. Additional blood draws and questionnaires over an approximately 2-month period could optionally be provided by prospective study participants. Prospective study blood samples were shipped either frozen or at room temperature before DNA extraction. Comment on this clone: Its antigen remains unidentified. Per-base quality was not reported, and no clone a single base away is much larger than it.

Including the terminal cysteine and phenylalanine, the CDR3 comprises 12 residues. CDR3 DNA is the only sequence kept; it has 36 bases, read in frame from the first base. The V end loses 0 bases and the J end loses 6 bases, and a stretch of 5 bases separates them. In the germline V gene (reference sequence), CDR1 corresponds to GTSNPN and CDR2 to SVGIG. The rearranged chain carries TRBV30 and TRBJ2-2; the D segment cannot be called with confidence. The sample comprised PBMCs or T cells enriched from blood (not recorded which). The sequence was collected from a woman aged 25 to 39 with acute COVID-19. The CDR3 reads as follows: CAWSVLPGELFF. Read as DNA, the sequence is TGTGCCTGGAGTGTACTACCCGGGGAGCTGTTTTTT.